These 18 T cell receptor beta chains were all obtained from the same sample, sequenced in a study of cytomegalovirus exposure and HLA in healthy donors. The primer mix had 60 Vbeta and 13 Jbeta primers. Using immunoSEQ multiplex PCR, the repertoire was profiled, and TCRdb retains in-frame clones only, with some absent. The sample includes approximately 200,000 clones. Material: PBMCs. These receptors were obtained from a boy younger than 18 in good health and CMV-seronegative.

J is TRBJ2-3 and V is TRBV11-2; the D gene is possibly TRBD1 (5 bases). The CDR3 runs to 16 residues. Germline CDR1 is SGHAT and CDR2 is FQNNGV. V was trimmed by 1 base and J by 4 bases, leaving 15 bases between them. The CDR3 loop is CASSLASLQGADTQYF. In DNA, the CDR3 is TGTGCCAGCAGCTTAGCGTCATTACAAGGGGCAGATACGCAGTATTTT.

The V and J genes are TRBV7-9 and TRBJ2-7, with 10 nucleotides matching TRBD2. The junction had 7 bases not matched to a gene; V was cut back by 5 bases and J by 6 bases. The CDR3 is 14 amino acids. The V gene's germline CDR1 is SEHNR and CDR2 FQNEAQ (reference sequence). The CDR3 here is CASSTTGTSAEQYF. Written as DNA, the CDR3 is TGTGCCAGCAGCACCACCGGGACTAGCGCCGAGCAGTACTTC.

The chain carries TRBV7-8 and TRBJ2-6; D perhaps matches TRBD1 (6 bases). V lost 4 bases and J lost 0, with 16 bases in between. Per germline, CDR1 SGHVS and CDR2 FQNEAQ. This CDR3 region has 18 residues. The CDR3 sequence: CASSSKQGFRSGANVLTF. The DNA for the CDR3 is TGTGCCAGCAGCTCCAAACAGGGATTCCGCTCTGGGGCCAACGTCCTGACTTTC. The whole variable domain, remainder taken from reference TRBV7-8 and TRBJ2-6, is GAGVSQSPRYKVAKRGQDVALRCDPISGHVSLFWYQQALGQGPEFLTYFQNEAQLDKSGLPSDRFFAERPEGSVSTLKIQRTQQEDSAVYLCASSSKQGFRSGANVLTFGAGSRLTVL.

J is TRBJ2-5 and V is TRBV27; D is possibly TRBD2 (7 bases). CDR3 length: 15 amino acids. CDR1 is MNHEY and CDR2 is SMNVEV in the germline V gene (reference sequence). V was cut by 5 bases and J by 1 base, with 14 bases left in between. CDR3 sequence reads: CASSPGGHLQETQYF. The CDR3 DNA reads TGTGCCAGCAGTCCGGGGGGACACCTCCAAGAGACCCAGTACTTC.

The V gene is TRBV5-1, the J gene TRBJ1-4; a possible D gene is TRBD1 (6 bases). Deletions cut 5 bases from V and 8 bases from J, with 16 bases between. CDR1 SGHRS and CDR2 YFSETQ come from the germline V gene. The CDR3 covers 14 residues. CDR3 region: CASRAYNTGEKLFF. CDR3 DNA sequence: TGCGCCAGCAGAGCCTACAATACAGGGGAAAAACTGTTTTTT.

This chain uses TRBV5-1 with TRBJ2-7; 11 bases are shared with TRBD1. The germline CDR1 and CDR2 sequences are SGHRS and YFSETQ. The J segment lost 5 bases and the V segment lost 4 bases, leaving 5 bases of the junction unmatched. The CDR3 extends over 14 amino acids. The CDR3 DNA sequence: TGCGCCAGCAGCCTGGGACAGGGGGGAGACGAGCAGTACTTC. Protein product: CASSLGQGGDEQYF.

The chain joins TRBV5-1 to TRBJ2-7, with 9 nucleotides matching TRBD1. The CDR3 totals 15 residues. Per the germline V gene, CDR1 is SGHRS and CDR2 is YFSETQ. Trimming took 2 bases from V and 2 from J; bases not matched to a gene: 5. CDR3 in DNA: TGCGCCAGCAGCTTAGGGGGGACAGGGACCTACGAGCAGTACTTC. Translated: CASSLGGTGTYEQYF.

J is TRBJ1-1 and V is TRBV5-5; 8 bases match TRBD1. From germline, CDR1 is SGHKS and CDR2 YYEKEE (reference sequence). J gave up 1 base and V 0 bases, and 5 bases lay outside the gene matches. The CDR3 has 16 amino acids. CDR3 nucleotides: TGTGCCAGCAGCTTGGCAGGGGGCGCGGGGAACACTGAAGCTTTCTTT. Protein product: CASSLAGGAGNTEAFF.

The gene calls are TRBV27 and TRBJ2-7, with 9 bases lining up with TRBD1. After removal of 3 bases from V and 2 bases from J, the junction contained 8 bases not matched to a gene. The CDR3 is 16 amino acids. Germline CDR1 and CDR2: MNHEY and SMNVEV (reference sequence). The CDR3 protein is CASSFHTGTGTYEQYF. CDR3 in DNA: TGTGCCAGCAGTTTTCACACCGGGACAGGGACCTACGAGCAGTACTTC.

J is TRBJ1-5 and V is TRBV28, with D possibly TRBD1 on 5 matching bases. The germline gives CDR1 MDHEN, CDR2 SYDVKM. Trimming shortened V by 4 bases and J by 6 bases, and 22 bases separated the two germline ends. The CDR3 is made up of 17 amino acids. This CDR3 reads CASSYQGARGGVQPQHF. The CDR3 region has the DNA TGTGCCAGCAGTTACCAGGGCGCTAGAGGTGGGGTTCAGCCCCAGCATTTT. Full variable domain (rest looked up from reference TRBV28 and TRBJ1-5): DVKVTQSSRYLVKRTGEKVFLECVQDMDHENMFWYRQDPGLGLRLIYFSYDVKMKEKGDIPEGYSVSREKKERFSLILESASTNQTSMYLCASSYQGARGGVQPQHFGDGTRLSIL.

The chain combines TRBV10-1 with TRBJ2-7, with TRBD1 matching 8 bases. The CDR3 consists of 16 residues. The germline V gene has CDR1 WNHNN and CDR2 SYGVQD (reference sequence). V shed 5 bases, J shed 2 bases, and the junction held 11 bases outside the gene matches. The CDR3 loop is CASSSDRGRETYEQYF. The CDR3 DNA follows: TGCGCCAGCAGTAGCGACAGGGGAAGGGAGACCTACGAGCAGTACTTC.

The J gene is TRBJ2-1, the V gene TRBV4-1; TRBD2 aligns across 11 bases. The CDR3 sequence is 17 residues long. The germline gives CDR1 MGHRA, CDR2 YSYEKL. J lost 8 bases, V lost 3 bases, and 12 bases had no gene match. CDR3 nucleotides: TGCGCCAGCAGCCACGACCCGATAGCGGGGGGGCCCTATGAGCAGTTCTTC. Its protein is CASSHDPIAGGPYEQFF.

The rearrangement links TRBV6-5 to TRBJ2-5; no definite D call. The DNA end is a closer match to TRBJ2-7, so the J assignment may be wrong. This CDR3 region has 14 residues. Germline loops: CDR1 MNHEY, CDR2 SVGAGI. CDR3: CASSYSGDSYEQYF. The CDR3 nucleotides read TGTGCCAGCAGTTACTCGGGTGACTCCTACGAGCAGTACTTC.

CDR3 sequence reads: CASATNEKLFF. DNA of the CDR3: TGTGCCTCTGCAACTAATGAAAAACTGTTTTTT. The rearrangement joins TRBV30 to TRBJ1-4; no firm D call. CDR1 and CDR2 from the germline V gene are GTSNPN and SVGIG (reference sequence). Deletions cut 7 bases from V and 0 bases from J, with 3 bases between. The CDR3 totals 11 residues.

The CDR3 spells CASSSGGSIPLHF. The CDR3 nucleotides read TGTGCCAGCAGTTCGGGTGGGTCCATACCCCTCCACTTT. The chain uses TRBV28 and TRBJ1-6; the D is unclear. The germline V and J ends were trimmed by 4 bases and 12 bases, with 13 bases remaining between them. Germline V CDR1 and CDR2: MDHEN, SYDVKM. The CDR3 runs to 13 residues.

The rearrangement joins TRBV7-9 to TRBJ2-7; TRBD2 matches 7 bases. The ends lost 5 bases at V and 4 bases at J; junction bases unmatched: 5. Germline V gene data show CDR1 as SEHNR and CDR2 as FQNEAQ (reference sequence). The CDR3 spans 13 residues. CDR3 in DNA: TGTGCCAGCAGCCCTAGCGGCTCATACGAGCAGTACTTC. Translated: CASSPSGSYEQYF.

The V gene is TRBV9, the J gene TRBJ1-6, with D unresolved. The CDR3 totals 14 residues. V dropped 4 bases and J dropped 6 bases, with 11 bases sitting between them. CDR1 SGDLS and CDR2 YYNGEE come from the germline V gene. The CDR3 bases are TGTGCCAGCAGCCTGACTGTGATTAATTCACCCCTCCACTTT. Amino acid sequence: CASSLTVINSPLHF. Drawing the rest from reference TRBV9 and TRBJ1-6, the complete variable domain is DSGVTQTPKHLITATGQRVTLRCSPRSGDLSVYWYQQSLDQGLQFLIQYYNGEERAKGNILERFSAQQFPDLHSELNLSSLELGDSALYFCASSLTVINSPLHFGNGTRLTVT.

CDR3 DNA: TGCGCCAGCAGCTTAGGTAGGGGACAGGGGGTCGAGCAGTACTTC. It yields the protein CASSLGRGQGVEQYF. The chain employs TRBV4-1 and TRBJ2-7; the match to TRBD1 covers 11 bases. V gave up 5 bases and J gave up 6 bases; unmatched junction bases: 9. The CDR3 extends over 15 amino acids. CDR1 is MGHRA, CDR2 YSYEKL, per germline.